The 16 T cell receptor beta chains below come from one sample, sequenced in a study of graft-versus-host responses after intestinal transplantation. Processing was applied to graft tissue in order to liberate intraepithelial and lamina propria lymphocytes. This table comes from immunoSEQ multiplex PCR, and its TCRdb copy is limited to in-frame clones, with some not included. Of about 18,000 clones listed, roughly 84% are singletons. This specimen consisted of ileum tissue, obtained about 19 months after intestinal transplantation. The receptors stem from a human patient who received an intestinal transplant, so some T cells may come from the graft donor.

CDR3 residues: CASSSRDRGENEQFF. In DNA, the CDR3 is TGTGCCAGCAGCTCCCGGGACAGGGGCGAGAATGAGCAGTTCTTC. The V call is TRBV7-9, the J call TRBJ2-1, with 10 bases matching TRBD1. Germline CDR1 is SEHNR and CDR2 is FQNEAQ (reference sequence). Trimming at V came to 4 bases and at J to 7 bases, leaving 7 bases not matched to a gene. The CDR3 is 15 amino acids. Looking up the rest from reference TRBV7-9 and TRBJ2-1 gives the full variable domain: DTGVSQNPRHKITKRGQNVTFRCDPISEHNRLYWYRQTLGQGPEFLTYFQNEAQLEKSRLLSDRFSAERPKGSFSTLEIQRTEQGDSAMYLCASSSRDRGENEQFFGPGTRLTVL.

The genes are TRBV6-1 and TRBJ2-3; D possibly matches TRBD1 or TRBD2 (6 bases each). V lost 3 bases and J 5 bases, leaving 15 bases between the germline ends. The CDR3 sequence is 15 residues long. Germline values: CDR1 MNHNS, CDR2 SASEGT. The CDR3: CASSDRGLQGDTQYF. The CDR3 region has the DNA TGTGCCAGCAGTGATCGGGGGCTACAGGGAGATACGCAGTATTTT.

This clone was counted once. The V gene is TRBV5-1, the J gene TRBJ1-1; TRBD1 might be the D (5 bases). This CDR3 is built from 14 residues. V lost 2 bases to trimming and J lost 0 bases, with 8 bases between them. The germline V gene has CDR1 SGHRS and CDR2 YFSETQ. The CDR3 nucleotides read TGCGCCAGCAGCTTAAGACAGATGAACACTGAAGCTTTCTTT. This gives the protein CASSLRQMNTEAFF.

CDR3 DNA sequence: TGTGCTAGTGGTTCAAACTCGCATCGGGAAAAACTGTTTTTT. It translates to CASGSNSHREKLFF. This chain connects TRBV12-5 to TRBJ1-4; D call uncertain. Deletions cut 4 bases from V and 8 bases from J, with 14 bases between. The germline V gene has CDR1 LGHNT and CDR2 FRNRAP. The CDR3 runs to 14 residues. The full variable domain, in which reference TRBV12-5 and TRBJ1-4 provide the parts outside the CDR3, is DARVTQTPRHKVTEMGQEVTMRCQPILGHNTVFWYRQTMMQGLELLAYFRNRAPLDDSGMPKDRFSAEMPDATLATLKIQPSEPRDSAVYFCASGSNSHREKLFFGSGTQLSVL.

This clone occurred a few times. The chain uses TRBV19 and TRBJ1-3; TRBD1 is a possible D gene (6 bases). Trimming removed 10 bases from V and 0 bases from J, with 10 bases in between. This CDR3 is built from 13 residues. The germline V gene encodes CDR1 LNHDA and CDR2 SQIVND (reference sequence). CDR3 protein: CATQGFSGNTIYF. CDR3 nucleotides: TGTGCCACTCAGGGGTTCTCTGGAAACACCATATATTTT.

The rearrangement links TRBV5-4 to TRBJ2-3; 10 positions agree with TRBD2. The CDR3 is 16 amino acids. Trimming cost V 2 bases and J 4 bases; bases outside gene matches: 7. Germline CDR1 reads SGHNT; CDR2 reads YYREEE (reference sequence). CDR3 amino acids: CASSLLSGGAADTQYF. CDR3 DNA: TGTGCCAGCAGCTTATTAAGCGGGGGGGCAGCAGATACGCAGTATTTT.

The rearrangement uses TRBV6-6 and TRBJ1-1; no reliable D call. The V end was cut by 5 bases, the J end by 0 bases, with 7 bases between. This CDR3 has 13 amino acids. Per germline, CDR1 MNHNY and CDR2 SVGAGI (reference sequence). This chain's CDR3 is CASSPDLNTEAFF. CDR3 nucleotides: TGTGCCAGCAGTCCTGACCTGAACACTGAAGCTTTCTTT.

The rearrangement joins TRBV27 to TRBJ2-1; 7 nucleotides align to TRBD2. Germline V gene sequence: CDR1 MNHEY, CDR2 SMNVEV (reference sequence). The CDR3 has 16 residues. Trimming removed 6 bases from V and 2 bases from J; junction bases left unmatched: 10. The CDR3 DNA is TGTGCCAGCAGCCTAGACTGGACTAGTCCCTACAATGAGCAGTTCTTC. Its protein product is CASSLDWTSPYNEQFF.

CDR3 residues: CASSSRRAEYGYTF. CDR3 in DNA: TGTGCCAGCAGCTCTAGGAGGGCAGAGTATGGCTACACCTTC. The chain employs TRBV7-2 and TRBJ1-2; D gene unclear. Germline CDR1 reads SGHTA; CDR2 reads FQGNSA. This CDR3 is built from 14 residues. The V end lost 4 bases, the J end lost 5 bases, and 14 bases lay between the germline ends.

The chain joins TRBV6-1 to TRBJ2-3; 9 bases align to TRBD2. Germline V gives CDR1 MNHNS, CDR2 SASEGT. The CDR3 length is 13 residues. V was clipped by 6 bases and J by 5 bases; unmatched bases: 3. The CDR3 reads CASRTSGGDTQYF. The CDR3 DNA reads TGTGCCAGCAGGACTAGCGGAGGAGATACGCAGTATTTT.

The chain combines TRBV19 with TRBJ1-5, with D unclear. V lost 6 bases to trimming and J lost 3 bases, with 6 bases between them. The V gene's germline CDR1 is LNHDA and CDR2 SQIVND (reference sequence). The CDR3 is 12 amino acids. CDR3 bases: TGTGCCAGTAGCCTTGCCAATCAGCCCCAGCATTTT. Its translation: CASSLANQPQHF.

The rearrangement links TRBV29-1 to TRBJ2-5; D is perhaps TRBD2 (7 bases). Germline V lookup: CDR1 SQVTM, CDR2 ANQGSEA. V was clipped by 3 bases and J by 7 bases, with 18 bases between them. CDR3 length: 14 amino acids. For the CDR3, the DNA is TGCAGCGTTGATGAAGGGGGGGGTGCCCGGACCCAGTACTTC. Protein sequence: CSVDEGGGARTQYF.

The genes are TRBV5-3 and TRBJ1-5, with D uncertain. TRBV5-3 is filed as an ORF, its function uncertain. The CDR3 extends over 14 amino acids. The V end was cut by 6 bases, the J end by 2 bases, with 12 bases between. In nucleotides, the CDR3 is TGTGCCAGAAAACCTCCGGAGGGCAATCAGCCCCAGCATTTT. Its protein is CARKPPEGNQPQHF.

The rearrangement joins TRBV11-2 to TRBJ2-7; a possible D gene is TRBD1 (6 bases). Trimming cost V 5 bases and J 3 bases, with 11 bases left between them. The CDR3 consists of 13 residues. Germline V gene sequence: CDR1 SGHAT, CDR2 FQNNGV. CDR3 sequence reads: CASSQDSLYEQYF. The CDR3 DNA sequence: TGTGCCAGCAGCCAGGACAGCCTCTACGAGCAGTACTTC.

J is TRBJ2-3 and V is TRBV5-4, with 15 bases that match TRBD2. V trimming: 4 bases; J trimming: 0 bases; junction bases outside the gene matches: 6. The length of the CDR3 is 18 residues. CDR1 and CDR2 (germline): SGHNT, YYREEE (reference sequence). The CDR3 loop is CASSPGTSGGRSTDTQYF. CDR3 DNA sequence: TGTGCCAGCAGCCCAGGGACTAGCGGGGGGCGAAGCACAGATACGCAGTATTTT. Complete variable domain (other parts from reference TRBV5-4 and TRBJ2-3): ETGVTQSPTHLIKTRGQQVTLRCSSQSGHNTVSWYQQALGQGPQFIFQYYREEENGRGNFPPRFSGLQFPNYSSELNVNALELDDSALYLCASSPGTSGGRSTDTQYFGPGTRLTVL.

The V gene is TRBV7-9, the J gene TRBJ1-2, with D possibly matching TRBD1 (6 bases). CDR1 is SEHNR, CDR2 FQNEAQ, per germline (reference sequence). Trimming pared 3 bases from V and 9 bases from J, leaving 20 bases between. This CDR3 spans 15 amino acids. CDR3 residues: CASSFPQDQGGSYTF. In nucleotides, the CDR3 is TGTGCCAGCAGCTTTCCCCAAGATCAAGGGGGAAGCTACACCTTC.